The entry that follows covers one T cell receptor beta chain sequence. The data belong to a study of blood T cell repertoires in COVID-19. Looking at the study overall: COVID-19 samples from acute and convalescent phases originated in the United States, Italy and Spain. T cells, B-cell-depleted T cells, or PBMCs supplied cDNA or gDNA.

Original handling: For nucleated cells, counts were estimated from reference gene primer amplification. TCRdb keeps only in-frame clones here, not all; method: immunoSEQ multiplex PCR. V and J calls and clone size follow that table, whereas D and trimming were derived from the DNA. In the table there are 200,000 to 250,000 clones, about 92% of which are singletons. Deletions cut 3 bases from V and 3 bases from J, with 18 bases between. CDR3 size: 16 residues. Germline V gene sequence: CDR1 ENHRY, CDR2 SYGVKD. The receptor was derived from a man aged 25 to 40 with acute or convalescent COVID-19. The chain combines TRBV10-3 with TRBJ2-7, with D possibly TRBD2 on 6 matching bases. Source material: peripheral blood. The CDR3, as DNA: TGTGCCATCAGTGATAGCGGTCCAACCGGGGGCTACGAGCAGTACTTC. Translating gives CAISDSGPTGGYEQYF.